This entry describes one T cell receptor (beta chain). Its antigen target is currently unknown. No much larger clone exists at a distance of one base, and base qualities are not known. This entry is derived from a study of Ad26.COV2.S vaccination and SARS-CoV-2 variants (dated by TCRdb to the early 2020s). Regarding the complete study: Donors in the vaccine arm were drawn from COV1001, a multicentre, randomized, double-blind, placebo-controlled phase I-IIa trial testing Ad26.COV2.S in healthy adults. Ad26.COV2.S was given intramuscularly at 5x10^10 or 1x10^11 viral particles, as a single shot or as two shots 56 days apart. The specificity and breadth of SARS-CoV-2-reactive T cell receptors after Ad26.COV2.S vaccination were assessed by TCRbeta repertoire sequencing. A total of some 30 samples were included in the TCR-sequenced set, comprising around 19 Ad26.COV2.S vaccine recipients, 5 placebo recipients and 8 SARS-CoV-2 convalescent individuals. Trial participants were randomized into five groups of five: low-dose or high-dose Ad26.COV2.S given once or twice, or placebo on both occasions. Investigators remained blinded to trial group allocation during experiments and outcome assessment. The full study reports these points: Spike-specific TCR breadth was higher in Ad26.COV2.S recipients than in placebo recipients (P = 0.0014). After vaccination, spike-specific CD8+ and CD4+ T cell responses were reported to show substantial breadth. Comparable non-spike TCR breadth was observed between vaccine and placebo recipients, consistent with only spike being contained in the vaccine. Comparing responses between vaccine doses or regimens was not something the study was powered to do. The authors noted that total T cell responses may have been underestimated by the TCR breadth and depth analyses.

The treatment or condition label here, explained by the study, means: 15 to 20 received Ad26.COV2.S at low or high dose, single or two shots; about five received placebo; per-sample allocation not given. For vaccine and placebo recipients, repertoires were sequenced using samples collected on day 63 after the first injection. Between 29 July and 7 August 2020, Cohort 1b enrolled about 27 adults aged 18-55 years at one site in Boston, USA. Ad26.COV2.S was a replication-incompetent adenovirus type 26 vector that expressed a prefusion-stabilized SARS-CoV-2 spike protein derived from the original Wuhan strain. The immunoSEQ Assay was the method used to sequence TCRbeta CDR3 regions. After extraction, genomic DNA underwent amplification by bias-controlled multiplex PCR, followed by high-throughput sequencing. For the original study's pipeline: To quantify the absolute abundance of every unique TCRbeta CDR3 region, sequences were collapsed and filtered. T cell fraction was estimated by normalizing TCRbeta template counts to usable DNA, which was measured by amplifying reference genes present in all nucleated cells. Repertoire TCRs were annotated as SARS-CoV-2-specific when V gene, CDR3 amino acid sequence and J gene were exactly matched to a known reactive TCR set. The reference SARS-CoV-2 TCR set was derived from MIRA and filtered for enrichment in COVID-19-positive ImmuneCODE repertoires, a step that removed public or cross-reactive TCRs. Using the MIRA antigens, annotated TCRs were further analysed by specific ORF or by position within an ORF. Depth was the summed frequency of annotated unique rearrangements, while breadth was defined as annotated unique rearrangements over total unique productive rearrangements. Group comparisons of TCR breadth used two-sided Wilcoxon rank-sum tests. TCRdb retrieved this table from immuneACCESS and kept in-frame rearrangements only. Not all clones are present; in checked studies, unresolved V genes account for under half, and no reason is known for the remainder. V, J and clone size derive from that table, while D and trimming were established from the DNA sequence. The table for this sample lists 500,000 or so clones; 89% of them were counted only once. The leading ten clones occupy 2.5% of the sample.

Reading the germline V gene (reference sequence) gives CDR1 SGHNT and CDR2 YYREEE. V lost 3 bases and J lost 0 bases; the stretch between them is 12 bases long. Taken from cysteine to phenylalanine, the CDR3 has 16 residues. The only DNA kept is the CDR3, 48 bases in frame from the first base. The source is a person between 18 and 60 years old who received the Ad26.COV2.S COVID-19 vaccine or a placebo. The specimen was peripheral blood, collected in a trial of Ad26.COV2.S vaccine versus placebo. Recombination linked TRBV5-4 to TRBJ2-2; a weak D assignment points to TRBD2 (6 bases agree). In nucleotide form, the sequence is TGTGCCAGCAGCTCGGGGACTCTCGCGAACACCGGGGAGCTGTTTTTT. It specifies CASSSGTLANTGELFF.